Given below is one T cell receptor beta chain in context. Its specificity is unknown. This record comes from a study of T cells after yellow fever vaccination. TCRdb called the 5' RACE reads again in MiXCR, with one record for every CDR3 protein. This sample has 300,000 or so distinct CDR3 sequences, with about 4% found just once. Study outcomes and limitations: Reappearing after the booster were most of the clones from primary vaccination (around 96% CD4, 88% CD8). CD4 and CD8 compartments shared a small share of clonotypes.

The CDR3 is 15 amino acids. The germline V gene has CDR1 SEHNR and CDR2 FQNEAQ (reference sequence). V trimming: 3 bases; J trimming: 8 bases; junction bases outside the gene matches: 7. V gene TRBV7-9 combines with J gene TRBJ1-6; 7 nucleotides line up with TRBD1. The specimen comprised PBMCs, sampled 5 days after the yellow fever booster vaccination. The TCR was taken from a young man who received the YFV17D yellow fever vaccine. The CDR3 DNA reads as TGTGCCAGCAGCTTTACAGGGGTAGGGGATTCACCCCTCCACTTT. It is translated as CASSFTGVGDSPLHF.